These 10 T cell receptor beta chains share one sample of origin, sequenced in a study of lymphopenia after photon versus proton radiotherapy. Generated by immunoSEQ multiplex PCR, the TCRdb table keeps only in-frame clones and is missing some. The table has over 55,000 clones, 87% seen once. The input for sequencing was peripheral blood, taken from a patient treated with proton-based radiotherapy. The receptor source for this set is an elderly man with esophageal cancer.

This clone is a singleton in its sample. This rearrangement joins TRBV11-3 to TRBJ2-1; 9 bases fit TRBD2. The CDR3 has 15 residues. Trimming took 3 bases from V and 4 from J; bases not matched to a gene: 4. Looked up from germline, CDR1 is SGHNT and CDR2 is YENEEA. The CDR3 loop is CASSLAGGIYNEQFF. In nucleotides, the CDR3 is TGTGCCAGCAGCTTGGCGGGAGGGATTTACAATGAGCAGTTCTTC.

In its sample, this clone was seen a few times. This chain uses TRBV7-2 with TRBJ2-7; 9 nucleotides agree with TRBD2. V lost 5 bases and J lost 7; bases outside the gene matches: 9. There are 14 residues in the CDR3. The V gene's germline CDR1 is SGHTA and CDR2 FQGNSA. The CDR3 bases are TGTGCCAGCAGCACTCTAGCGGGGACGAGGGAGCAGTACTTC. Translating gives CASSTLAGTREQYF.

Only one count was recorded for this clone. The CDR3, as DNA: TGTGCCAGCAGCTCGGGATCTGACATTAATTCACCCCTCCACTTT. Amino acid sequence: CASSSGSDINSPLHF. V and J are TRBV7-9 and TRBJ1-6; no firm D call. The length of the CDR3 is 15 residues. Germline values: CDR1 SEHNR, CDR2 FQNEAQ (reference sequence). V was trimmed by 4 bases and J by 6 bases, leaving 13 bases between them. The complete variable domain, with remaining parts taken from reference TRBV7-9 and TRBJ1-6, reads DTGVSQNPRHKITKRGQNVTFRCDPISEHNRLYWYRQTLGQGPEFLTYFQNEAQLEKSRLLSDRFSAERPKGSFSTLEIQRTEQGDSAMYLCASSSGSDINSPLHFGNGTRLTVT.

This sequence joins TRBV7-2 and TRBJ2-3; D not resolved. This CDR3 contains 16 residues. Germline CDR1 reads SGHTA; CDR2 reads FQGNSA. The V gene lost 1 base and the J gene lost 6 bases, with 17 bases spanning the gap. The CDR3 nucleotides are TGTGCCAGCAGCTTAGTCAGTAATGTCGACTTTGATACGCAGTATTTT. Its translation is CASSLVSNVDFDTQYF.

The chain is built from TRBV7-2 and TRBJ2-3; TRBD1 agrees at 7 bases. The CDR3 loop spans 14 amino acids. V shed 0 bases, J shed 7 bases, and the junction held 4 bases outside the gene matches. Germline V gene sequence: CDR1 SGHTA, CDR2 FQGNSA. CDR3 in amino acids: CASSLAGQTNTQYF. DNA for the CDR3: TGTGCCAGCAGCTTAGCGGGACAGACAAATACGCAGTATTTT.

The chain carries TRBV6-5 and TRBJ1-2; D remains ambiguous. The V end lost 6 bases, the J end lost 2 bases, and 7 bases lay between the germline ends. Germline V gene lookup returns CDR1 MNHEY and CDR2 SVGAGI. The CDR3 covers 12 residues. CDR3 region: CASRAPNYGYTF. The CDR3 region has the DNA TGTGCCAGCAGGGCTCCAAACTATGGCTACACCTTC.

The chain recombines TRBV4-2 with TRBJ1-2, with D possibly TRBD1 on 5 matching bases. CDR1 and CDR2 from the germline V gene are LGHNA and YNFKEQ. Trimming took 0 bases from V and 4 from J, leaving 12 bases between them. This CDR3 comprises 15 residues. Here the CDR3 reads CASSQDARESYGYTF. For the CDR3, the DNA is TGTGCCAGCAGCCAAGATGCCAGGGAATCCTATGGCTACACCTTC.

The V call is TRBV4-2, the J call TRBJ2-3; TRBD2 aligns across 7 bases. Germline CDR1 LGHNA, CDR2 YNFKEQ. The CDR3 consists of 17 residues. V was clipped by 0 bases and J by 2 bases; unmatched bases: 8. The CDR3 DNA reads TGTGCCAGCAGCCAAGAAGGGGCGGGGGAATACACAGATACGCAGTATTTT. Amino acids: CASSQEGAGEYTDTQYF.

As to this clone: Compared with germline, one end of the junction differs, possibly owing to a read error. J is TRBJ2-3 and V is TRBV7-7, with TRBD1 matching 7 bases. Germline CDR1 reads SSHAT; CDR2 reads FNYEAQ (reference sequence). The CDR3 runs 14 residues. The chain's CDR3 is CASSPNPDRDTQYF. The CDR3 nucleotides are TGTGCTAGCAGCCCAAACCCGGACAGGGATACGCAGTATTTT.

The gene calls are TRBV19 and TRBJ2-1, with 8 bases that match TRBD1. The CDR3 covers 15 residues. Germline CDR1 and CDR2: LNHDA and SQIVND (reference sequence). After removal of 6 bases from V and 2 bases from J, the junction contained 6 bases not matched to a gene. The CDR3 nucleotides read TGTGCCAGTAGGTGGAGGACAGGGACCTACAATGAGCAGTTCTTC. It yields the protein CASRWRTGTYNEQFF.